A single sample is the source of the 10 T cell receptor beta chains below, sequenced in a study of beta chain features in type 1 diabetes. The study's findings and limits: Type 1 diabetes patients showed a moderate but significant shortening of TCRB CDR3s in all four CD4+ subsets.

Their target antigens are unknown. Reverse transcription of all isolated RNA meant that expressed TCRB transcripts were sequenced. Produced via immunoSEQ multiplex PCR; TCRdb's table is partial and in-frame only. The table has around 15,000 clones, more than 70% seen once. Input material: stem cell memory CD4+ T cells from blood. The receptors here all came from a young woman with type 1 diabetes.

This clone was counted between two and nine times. CDR3 in amino acids: CASRRLAASYEQYF. The CDR3 nucleotides read TGTGCCAGCAGGAGACTAGCGGCTTCCTACGAGCAGTACTTC. The chain uses TRBV7-8 and TRBJ2-7; 9 bases map to TRBD2. Trimming cost V 6 bases and J 1 base; bases outside gene matches: 4. The V gene's germline CDR1 is SGHVS and CDR2 FQNEAQ. This CDR3 is 14 amino acids long. Based on the CDR3 plus reference TRBV7-8 and TRBJ2-7, the full variable domain is GAGVSQSPRYKVAKRGQDVALRCDPISGHVSLFWYQQALGQGPEFLTYFQNEAQLDKSGLPSDRFFAERPEGSVSTLKIQRTQQEDSAVYLCASRRLAASYEQYFGPGTRLTVT.

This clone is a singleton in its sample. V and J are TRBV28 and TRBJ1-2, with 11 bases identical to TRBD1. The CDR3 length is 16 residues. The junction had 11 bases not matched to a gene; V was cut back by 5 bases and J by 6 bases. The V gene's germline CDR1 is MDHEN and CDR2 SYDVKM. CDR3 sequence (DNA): TGTGCCAGCAGTCCCCGGACAGGGGGCTTTTATCATGGCTACACCTTC. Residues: CASSPRTGGFYHGYTF.

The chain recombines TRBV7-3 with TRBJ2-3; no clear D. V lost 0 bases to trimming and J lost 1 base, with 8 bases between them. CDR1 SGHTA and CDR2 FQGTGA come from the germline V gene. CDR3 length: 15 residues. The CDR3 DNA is TGTGCCAGCAGCTTAACGGCCCTAGGCACAGATACGCAGTATTTT. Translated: CASSLTALGTDTQYF.

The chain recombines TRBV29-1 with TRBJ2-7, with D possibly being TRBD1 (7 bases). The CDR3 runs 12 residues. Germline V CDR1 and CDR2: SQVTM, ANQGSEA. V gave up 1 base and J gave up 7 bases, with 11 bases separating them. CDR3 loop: CSVEVQGGEQYV. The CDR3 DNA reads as TGCAGCGTTGAAGTGCAGGGGGGAGAGCAGTACGTC.

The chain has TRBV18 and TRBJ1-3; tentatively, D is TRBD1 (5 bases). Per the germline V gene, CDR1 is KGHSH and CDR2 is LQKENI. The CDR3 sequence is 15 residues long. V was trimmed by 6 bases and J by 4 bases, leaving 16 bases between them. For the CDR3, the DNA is TGTGCCAGCTCTCCGACAGTTATCCCCGGAAACACCATATATTTT. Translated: CASSPTVIPGNTIYF. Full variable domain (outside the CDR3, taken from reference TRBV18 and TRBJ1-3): NAGVMQNPRHLVRRRGQEARLRCSPMKGHSHVYWYRQLPEEGLKFMVYLQKENIIDESGMPKERFSAEFPKEGPSILRIQQVVRGDSAAYFCASSPTVIPGNTIYFGEGSWLTVV.

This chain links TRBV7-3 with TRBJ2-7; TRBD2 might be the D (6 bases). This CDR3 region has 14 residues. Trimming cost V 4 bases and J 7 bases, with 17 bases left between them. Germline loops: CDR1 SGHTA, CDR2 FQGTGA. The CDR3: CASSSGSLSGEQYF. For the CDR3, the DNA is TGTGCCAGCAGCTCGGGGTCTTTAAGCGGGGAGCAGTACTTC. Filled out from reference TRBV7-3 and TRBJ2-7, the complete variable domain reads GAGVSQTPSNKVTEKGKYVELRCDPISGHTALYWYRQSLGQGPEFLIYFQGTGAADDSGLPNDRFFAVRPEGSVSTLKIQRTERGDSAVYLCASSSGSLSGEQYFGPGTRLTVT.

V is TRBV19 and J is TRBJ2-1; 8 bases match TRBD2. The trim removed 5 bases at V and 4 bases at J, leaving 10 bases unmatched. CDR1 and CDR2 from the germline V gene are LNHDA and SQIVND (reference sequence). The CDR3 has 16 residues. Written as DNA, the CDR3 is TGTGCCAGTAGTTTAACCTCTAGCGGGCCTTACAATGAGCAGTTCTTC. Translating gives CASSLTSSGPYNEQFF.

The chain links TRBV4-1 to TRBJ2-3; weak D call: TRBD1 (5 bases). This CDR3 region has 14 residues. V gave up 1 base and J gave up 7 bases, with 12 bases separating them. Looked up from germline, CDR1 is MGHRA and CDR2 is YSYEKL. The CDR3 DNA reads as TGCGCCAGCAGCCAAGCAGGGAATAGAAATACGCAGTATTTT. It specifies CASSQAGNRNTQYF.

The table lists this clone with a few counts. The CDR3 sequence: CASSRDRGNTIYF. CDR3 DNA: TGCGCCAGCAGCCGCGACAGGGGAAACACCATATATTTT. The J gene is TRBJ1-3, the V gene TRBV4-1, with D possibly TRBD1 on 6 matching bases. This CDR3 comprises 13 residues. The germline CDR1 and CDR2 sequences are MGHRA and YSYEKL. V dropped 4 bases and J dropped 4 bases, with 8 bases sitting between them.

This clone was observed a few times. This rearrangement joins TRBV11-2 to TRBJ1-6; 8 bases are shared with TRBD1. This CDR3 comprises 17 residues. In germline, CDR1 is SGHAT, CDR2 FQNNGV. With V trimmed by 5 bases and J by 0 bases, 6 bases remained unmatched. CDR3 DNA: TGTGCCAGCAGCACTCGGACAGGGAGCTCCTATAATTCACCCCTCCACTTT. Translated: CASSTRTGSSYNSPLHF.